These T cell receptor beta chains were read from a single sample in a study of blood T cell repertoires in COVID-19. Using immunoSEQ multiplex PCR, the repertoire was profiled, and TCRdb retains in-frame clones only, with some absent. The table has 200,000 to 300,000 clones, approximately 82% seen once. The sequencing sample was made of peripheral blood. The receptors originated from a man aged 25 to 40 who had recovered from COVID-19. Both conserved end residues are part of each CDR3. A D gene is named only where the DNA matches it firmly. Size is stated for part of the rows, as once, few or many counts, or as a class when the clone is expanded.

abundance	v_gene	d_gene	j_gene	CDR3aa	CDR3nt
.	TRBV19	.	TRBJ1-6	CASSPGGGNSPLHF	TGTGCCAGTAGTCCGGGCGGAGGGAATTCACCCCTCCACTTT
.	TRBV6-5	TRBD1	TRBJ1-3	CASDSGTASGNTIYF	TGTGCCAGCGACTCCGGGACAGCGTCTGGAAACACCATATATTTT
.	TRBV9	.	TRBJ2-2	CASSGAGTMKNTGELFF	TGTGCCAGCAGCGGGGCCGGGACAATGAAGAACACCGGGGAGCTGTTTTTT
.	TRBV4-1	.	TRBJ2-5	CASSQGPPTSGEETQYF	TGCGCCAGCAGCCAAGGTCCCCCGACTAGTGGGGAGGAGACCCAGTACTTC
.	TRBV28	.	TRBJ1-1	CATFAVMNTEAFF	TGTGCCACCTTTGCAGTTATGAACACTGAAGCTTTCTTT
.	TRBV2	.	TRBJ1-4	CASRQGRAEKLFF	TGTGCCAGCAGACAGGGACGGGCTGAAAAACTGTTTTTT
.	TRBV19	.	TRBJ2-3	CASSQADTQYF	TGTGCCAGTAGTCAGGCCGATACGCAGTATTTT
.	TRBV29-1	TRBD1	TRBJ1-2	CSAGQGLEGYTF	TGCAGCGCTGGACAGGGTCTAGAGGGCTACACCTTC
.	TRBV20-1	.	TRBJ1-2	CSASTTYGYTF	TGCAGTGCTAGCACTACGTACGGCTACACCTTC
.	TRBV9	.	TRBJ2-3	CASSVRGFSTDTQYF	TGTGCCAGCAGCGTCCGGGGGTTCAGCACAGATACGCAGTATTTT
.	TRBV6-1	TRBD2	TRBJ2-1	CASSEGGGRYNEQFF	TGTGCCAGCAGTGAAGGCGGGGGACGCTACAATGAGCAGTTCTTC
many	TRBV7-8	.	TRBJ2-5	CASSLAMNSQETQYF	TGTGCCAGCAGCTTAGCGATGAACAGCCAAGAGACCCAGTACTTC
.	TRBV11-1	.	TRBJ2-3	CASSLRQDGDTQYF	TGTGCCAGCAGCTTACGACAGGATGGGGATACGCAGTATTTT
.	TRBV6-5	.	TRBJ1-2	CASSYGFRTGGYTF	TGTGCCAGCAGTTACGGGTTTCGGACTGGGGGCTACACCTTC
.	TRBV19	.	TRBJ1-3	CASSMRGISGNTIYF	TGTGCCAGTAGTATGCGGGGAATCTCTGGAAACACCATATATTTT
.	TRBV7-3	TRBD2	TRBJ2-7	CASSLAAGGSYEQYF	TGTGCCAGCAGCTTAGCAGCGGGGGGCTCCTACGAGCAGTACTTC
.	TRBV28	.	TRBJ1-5	CASSRIRGGQPQHF	TGTGCCAGCAGTCGTATCAGGGGCGGTCAGCCCCAGCATTTT
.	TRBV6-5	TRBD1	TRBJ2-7	CASSHQGQGDYEQYF	TGTGCCAGCAGTCACCAGGGACAGGGGGACTACGAGCAGTACTTC
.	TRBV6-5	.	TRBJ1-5	CASIARVGQPQHF	TGTGCCAGCATCGCGCGAGTCGGTCAGCCCCAGCATTTT
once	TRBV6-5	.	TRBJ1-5	CASSNYGNQPQHF	TGTGCCAGCAGCAACTATGGCAATCAGCCCCAGCATTTT
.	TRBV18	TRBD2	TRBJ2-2	CASSPSGVLAAGELFF	TGTGCCAGCTCACCATCAGGCGTACTAGCGGCCGGGGAGCTGTTTTTT
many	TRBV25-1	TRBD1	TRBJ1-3	CASQDQGAEDTIYF	TGTGCCAGCCAGGATCAGGGGGCGGAGGACACCATATATTTT
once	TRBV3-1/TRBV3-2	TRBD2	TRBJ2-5	CASSLPVWGAGGPRQETQYF	TGTGCCAGCAGCCTCCCCGTCTGGGGAGCGGGGGGGCCCCGCCAAGAGACCCAGTACTTC
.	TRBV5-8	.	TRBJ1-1	CASSLRGLGEAFF	TGTGCCAGCAGCTTGCGGGGGTTAGGTGAAGCTTTCTTT
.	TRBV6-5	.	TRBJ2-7	CASRVRLENYEQYF	TGTGCCAGCCGGGTCCGGCTAGAGAACTACGAGCAGTACTTC